The 18 T cell receptor beta chains below come from one sample, sequenced in a study of regulatory T cells in long-lasting Graves disease. As for time point: newly diagnosed GD, antithyroid drugs for less than 3 months. Following extraction of RNA from PBMCs, that RNA was used to make the TCR library. Building the TCR beta libraries relied on iRepertoire HTBI primers, and CDR3 regions underwent Arm-PCR. TCRdb called the multiplex PCR reads again in MiXCR, with one record for every CDR3 protein. The sample shows about 320,000 distinct CDR3 sequences, 15% to 20% of them seen only once. The sequenced sample was peripheral blood mononuclear cells (PBMCs), obtained at new diagnosis, from a patient treated with antithyroid drugs. The source is a female donor with Graves disease.

In this sample, this clonotype turned up many times. CDR3 loop: CASSLSYTGEAFF. The CDR3 coding sequence is TGTGCCAGCAGCCTCTCCTACACAGGGGAAGCTTTCTTT. This chain uses TRBV9 with TRBJ1-1; D is perhaps TRBD1 (6 bases). Germline loops: CDR1 SGDLS, CDR2 YYNGEE. This CDR3 comprises 13 residues. Trimming pared 4 bases from V and 8 bases from J, leaving 15 bases between.

This clonotype was picked up many times. The chain couples TRBV28 to TRBJ2-5; 7 positions match TRBD1. CDR1 is MDHEN, CDR2 SYDVKM, per germline. The trim removed 4 bases at V and 4 bases at J, leaving 9 bases unmatched. The CDR3 is 15 amino acids. The CDR3 DNA reads as TGTGCCAGCAGTTGGGTAGGGGGCCCGGGAGAGACCCAGTACTTC. This translates into CASSWVGGPGETQYF.

This chain uses TRBV20-1 with TRBJ2-1; D is perhaps TRBD2 (5 bases). Germline lookup yields CDR1 DFQATT and CDR2 SNEGSKA (reference sequence). Between the trimmed V and J ends, which lost 1 base and 3 bases, there was a span of 22 bases. The CDR3 runs to 18 residues. CDR3 region: CSARVPSRRPPDYNEQFF. DNA for the CDR3: TGCAGTGCTAGAGTTCCTAGCCGAAGACCTCCCGACTACAATGAGCAGTTCTTC.

This clonotype appeared many times. The J gene is TRBJ2-7, the V gene TRBV28; a weak D match, TRBD2 (5 bases). CDR1 and CDR2 (germline): MDHEN, SYDVKM. The ends were cut back, 1 base at V and 1 base at J, with 8 bases in the middle. CDR3 size: 14 residues. The CDR3 sequence is CASSLFPGSYEQYF. In nucleotides, the CDR3 is TGTGCCAGCAGTTTATTCCCGGGATCCTACGAGCAGTACTTC.

The chain combines TRBV2 with TRBJ2-7; 8 bases align to TRBD2. The end of the DNA fits TRBJ2-1 better, so the J call may be wrong. The CDR3 is 17 residues long. CDR1 is SNHLY, CDR2 FYNNEI, per germline. The CDR3 DNA reads as TGTGCCAGCAGTGAAGCGGACGGACTAGCCTGGTACAATGAGCAGTTCTTC. It is translated as CASSEADGLAWYNEQFF.

A few counts support this clonotype. The V and J genes are TRBV7-2 and TRBJ2-7; 8 bases map to TRBD2. CDR1 and CDR2 (germline): SGHTA, FQGNSA. With 6 bases clipped from V and 3 bases from J, the junction kept 10 bases outside the gene matches. This CDR3 comprises 15 residues. The chain's CDR3 is CASRPSGGRHYEQYF. DNA for the CDR3: TGTGCCAGCAGACCGTCGGGGGGGAGGCACTACGAGCAGTACTTC.

This clonotype was recorded many times. The chain links TRBV5-1 to TRBJ1-6; D gene uncertain. V lost 4 bases to trimming and J lost 6 bases, with 14 bases between them. Germline CDR1 and CDR2: SGHRS and YFSETQ. The CDR3 spans 15 residues. CDR3 sequence (DNA): TGCGCCAGCAGCCACGCCGTTGGATCTAATTCACCCCTCCACTTT. It is translated as CASSHAVGSNSPLHF.

This clonotype was counted many times. The chain links TRBV10-3 to TRBJ2-4; D call uncertain. Per germline, CDR1 ENHRY and CDR2 SYGVKD. CDR3 length equals 13 residues. Trimming shortened V by 10 bases and J by 3 bases, and 13 bases separated the two germline ends. CDR3 in DNA: TGTGCCACCCAGACGGTAGGCAAAAACATTCAGTACTTC. Protein: CATQTVGKNIQYF.

This sequence joins TRBV19 and TRBJ1-5; D perhaps matches TRBD1 (6 bases). This CDR3 has 15 amino acids. The germline CDR1 and CDR2 sequences are LNHDA and SQIVND (reference sequence). The V gene lost 3 bases and the J gene lost 1 base, with 10 bases spanning the gap. CDR3 in DNA: TGTGCCAGTAGTATCTTTGGGACAAGCAATCAGCCCCAGCATTTT. Its protein is CASSIFGTSNQPQHF.

The chain combines TRBV7-8 with TRBJ2-7; 11 nucleotides match TRBD2. This CDR3 is 15 amino acids long. Germline CDR1 SGHVS, CDR2 FQNEAQ. V shed 9 bases, J shed 4 bases, and the junction held 11 bases outside the gene matches. CDR3 DNA sequence: TGTGCCAGTAGTAGAGGGACTAGCGGATATTACGAGCAGTACTTC. This translates into CASSRGTSGYYEQYF.

This clonotype has at least ten counts. CDR3 sequence: CATNRGTTQYF. The CDR3 nucleotides read TGTGCTACAAACAGGGGAACGACCCAGTACTTC. This chain links TRBV30 with TRBJ2-5; 7 positions agree with TRBD1. This CDR3 is 11 amino acids long. Germline V gives CDR1 GTSNPN, CDR2 SVGIG (reference sequence).

This clonotype was seen many times. This chain connects TRBV28 to TRBJ2-7, with 8 bases identical to TRBD1. The trim removed 3 bases at V and 13 bases at J, leaving 5 bases unmatched. The CDR3 is 11 residues long. Per germline, CDR1 MDHEN and CDR2 SYDVKM. Here the CDR3 reads CASSLSGGAYF. CDR3 DNA: TGTGCCAGCAGTTTGTCAGGGGGCGCTTACTTC. Full variable domain (outside the CDR3, taken from reference TRBV28 and TRBJ2-7): DVKVTQSSRYLVKRTGEKVFLECVQDMDHENMFWYRQDPGLGLRLIYFSYDVKMKEKGDIPEGYSVSREKKERFSLILESASTNQTSMYLCASSLSGGAYFGPGTRLTVT.

The chain has TRBV6-1 and TRBJ1-1; a possible D gene is TRBD1 (6 bases). The germline gives CDR1 MNHNS, CDR2 SASEGT. Trimming took 2 bases from V and 3 from J, leaving 16 bases between them. There are 16 residues in the CDR3. CDR3 loop: CASSEHPGRGDTEAFF. In DNA form, the CDR3 reads TGTGCCAGCAGTGAACACCCTGGAAGGGGGGACACTGAAGCTTTCTTT.

The genes are TRBV19 and TRBJ2-7; no clear D gene. The CDR3 runs to 12 residues. Trimming pared 3 bases from V and 3 bases from J, leaving 6 bases between. From germline, CDR1 is LNHDA and CDR2 SQIVND (reference sequence). In DNA form, the CDR3 reads TGTGCCAGTAGTATTGGCGGCTACGAGCAGTACTTC. Translation gives CASSIGGYEQYF.

This clonotype occurred many times. DNA for the CDR3: TGCAGTGCTAGGACTAGCGGGATAGGTTCCTACGAGCAGTACTTC. Amino acid sequence: CSARTSGIGSYEQYF. V is TRBV20-1 and J is TRBJ2-7; TRBD2 agrees at 11 bases. CDR1 is DFQATT, CDR2 SNEGSKA, per germline (reference sequence). Germline trimming cut 3 bases from V and 1 base from J; bases unmatched to any gene: 5. The CDR3 loop spans 15 amino acids.

This clonotype was seen only a few times. V and J are TRBV29-1 and TRBJ2-7; 8 nucleotides line up with TRBD2. The ends lost 6 bases at V and 3 bases at J; junction bases unmatched: 10. CDR1 SQVTM and CDR2 ANQGSEA come from the germline V gene. The CDR3 is 14 amino acids. In DNA, the CDR3 is TGCAGCGTCGGGGGGGTTGGGCAGGGCTACGAGCAGTACTTC. Translating it yields CSVGGVGQGYEQYF.

This clonotype was seen at least ten times. The chain couples TRBV5-1 to TRBJ2-1; no clear D gene. The V gene lost 1 base and the J gene lost 5 bases, with 4 bases spanning the gap. The CDR3 loop spans 12 amino acids. Germline-derived CDR1 and CDR2 are SGHRS and YFSETQ. CDR3 bases: TGCGCCAGCAGCTTGACCCACAATGAGCAGTTCTTC. Translating it yields CASSLTHNEQFF.

In its sample, this clonotype was seen many times. J is TRBJ2-1 and V is TRBV12-3 or TRBV12-4, with 11 bases identical to TRBD1. The CDR3 is made up of 15 amino acids. V shed 5 bases and J 6 bases; nucleotides not matched to a gene: 6. CDR3 bases: TGTGCCAGCAGTGCCGGACAGGGGGCGGGCAATGAGCAGTTCTTC. Translation: CASSAGQGAGNEQFF.